These 32 T cell receptor beta chains came from one sample sequenced in a study of vaccination and CD4 T cells after COVID-19. At the Johns Hopkins FTIC core, DNA taken from cultured CD4+ T cells was sequenced by way of the Oncomine TCR Beta short-read assay. TCRdb processed the PCR reads anew with MiXCR; each CDR3 protein has one entry. The profile shows about 10,000 distinct CDR3 sequences, approximately 59% of them singletons. Treatment: roughly 10-day PBMC culture with coronavirus spike peptide pools or control peptides (ViraFEST assay). Antigens for these TCRs are unknown. Sequenced sample: CD4+ T cells from blood, cultured in vitro. The receptors were gathered from a human donor who had recovered from COVID-19.

The V gene is TRBV20-1, the J gene TRBJ2-1; 8 bases map to TRBD2. Germline V lookup: CDR1 DFQATT, CDR2 SNEGSKA (reference sequence). The CDR3 is 13 residues long. The V and J ends lost 6 bases and 8 bases, in that order; junction bases with no gene match: 9. CDR3: CSAPSGGSYEQFF. CDR3 bases: TGCAGTGCCCCCAGCGGGGGCAGTTATGAGCAGTTCTTC.

This clonotype was seen just once. The chain joins TRBV19 to TRBJ1-2; 11 nucleotides align to TRBD1. The trim removed 3 bases at V and 6 bases at J, leaving 3 bases unmatched. Germline values: CDR1 LNHDA, CDR2 SQIVND (reference sequence). The CDR3 has 14 amino acids. The CDR3 loop reads CASSMGTGGNGYTF. The DNA of the CDR3 is TGTGCCAGTAGTATGGGGACAGGGGGAAATGGCTACACCTTC.

This clonotype turned up a few times. The V call is TRBV27, the J call TRBJ2-4, with 12 nucleotides matching TRBD2. The CDR3 length is 19 residues. The junction had 14 bases not matched to a gene; V was cut back by 5 bases and J by 3 bases. Germline CDR1 is MNHEY and CDR2 is SMNVEV (reference sequence). Written as DNA, the CDR3 is TGTGCCAGCAGTCACGCTAGCGGGAGGGCGGGTTTTGGCAAAAACATTCAGTACTTC. It translates to CASSHASGRAGFGKNIQYF.

The chain is built from TRBV12-3 or TRBV12-4 and TRBJ1-1; 11 nucleotides agree with TRBD1. Trimming took 5 bases from V and 6 from J; bases not matched to a gene: 8. CDR3 length equals 15 residues. The CDR3 region has the DNA TGTGCCAGCAGTCCGAGGACAGGGGGCGTCCCTGAAGCTTTCTTT. Its protein product is CASSPRTGGVPEAFF.

This sequence joins TRBV11-3 and TRBJ2-1; the D call may be TRBD1 or TRBD2 (5 bases each). There are 13 residues in the CDR3. Germline V lookup: CDR1 SGHNT, CDR2 YENEEA. The V end lost 6 bases, the J end lost 5 bases, and 11 bases lay between the germline ends. The CDR3 sequence is CASRTMGDNEQFF. The DNA of the CDR3 is TGTGCCAGCAGAACGATGGGGGACAATGAGCAGTTCTTC.

This clonotype came up once. A read error may account for a junction end that differs from germline. The chain recombines TRBV7-2 with TRBJ2-1; TRBD2 aligns across 15 bases. The CDR3 length is 14 residues. Germline assignment: CDR1 SGHTA and CDR2 FQGNSA. The CDR3 DNA reads as TGTGCCAGCAGTTCCGGACTAGCGGGAGGGCCCATTCACTTC. Encoded protein: CASSSGLAGGPIHF. Full variable domain (remainder filled in from reference TRBV7-2 and TRBJ2-1): GAGVSQSPSNKVTEKGKDVELRCDPISGHTALYWYRQSLGQGLEFLIYFQGNSAPDKSGLPSDRFSAERTGGSVSTLTIQRTQQEDSAVYLCASSSGLAGGPIHFGPGTRLTVL.

This clonotype was seen more than once but under ten times. CDR3 amino acids: CASSRGDLGNQPQHF. As DNA, the CDR3 is TGTGCCAGCAGTCGAGGGGATTTGGGCAATCAGCCCCAGCATTTT. The chain links TRBV6-2 or TRBV6-3 to TRBJ1-5, with a weak D call TRBD1 (5 bases). V lost 5 bases and J lost 2, with 13 bases in between. The CDR3 is made up of 15 amino acids. The germline V gene has CDR1 MNHEY and CDR2 SVGEGT.

The V and J genes are TRBV29-1 and TRBJ1-1, with D hard to call. CDR3 length: 13 amino acids. Trimming left V 1 base short and J 0 bases short, with 6 bases between. The germline V gene encodes CDR1 SQVTM and CDR2 ANQGSEA. The CDR3 here is CSVEARMNTEAFF. The CDR3 DNA sequence: TGCAGCGTTGAAGCCAGGATGAACACTGAAGCTTTCTTT.

The J gene is TRBJ2-7, the V gene TRBV20-1; D gene ambiguous. Germline V gene data show CDR1 as DFQATT and CDR2 as SNEGSKA (reference sequence). This CDR3 has 15 residues. The germline V and J ends were trimmed by 0 bases and 4 bases, with 16 bases remaining between them. The CDR3 DNA reads TGCAGTGCTAGAGATCGAACCGGAAGAAGGTACGAGCAGTACTTC. This encodes CSARDRTGRRYEQYF.

This clonotype appeared a single time. The CDR3 DNA reads as TGTGCCAGCAGGCTCCTGAACACCGGGGAGCTGTTTTTT. This sequence encodes CASRLLNTGELFF. V is TRBV7-6 and J is TRBJ2-2, with D uncertain. CDR1 and CDR2 from the germline V gene are SGHVS and FNYEAQ. V lost 6 bases, J lost 1 base, and 6 bases lay in between. This CDR3 has 13 residues.

The rearrangement joins TRBV4-2 to TRBJ1-5; unclear D gene. The CDR3 has 15 amino acids. Looked up from germline, CDR1 is LGHNA and CDR2 is YNFKEQ. V was pared by 5 bases and J by 0 bases, with 11 bases between. The CDR3 loop is CASSSHGDSNQPQHF. DNA of the CDR3: TGTGCCAGCAGCTCCCACGGGGATAGCAATCAGCCCCAGCATTTT.

The CDR3 protein is CSARDRGLRETQYF. Written as DNA, the CDR3 is TGCAGTGCTAGGGACAGGGGCCTAAGGGAGACCCAGTACTTC. The chain employs TRBV20-1 and TRBJ2-5, with 9 bases matching TRBD1. V shed 3 bases, J shed 5 bases, and the junction held 7 bases outside the gene matches. The CDR3 has 14 amino acids. The V gene's germline CDR1 is DFQATT and CDR2 SNEGSKA (reference sequence).

The chain uses TRBV30 and TRBJ2-1; D is possibly TRBD2 (6 bases). The germline V and J ends were trimmed by 4 bases and 1 base, with 14 bases remaining between them. In germline, CDR1 is GTSNPN, CDR2 SVGIG (reference sequence). The CDR3 has 15 residues. DNA of the CDR3: TGTGCCTGGATTCCCGAGGGGAGGTCCTACAATGAGCAGTTCTTC. This sequence encodes CAWIPEGRSYNEQFF. The full variable domain, in which reference TRBV30 and TRBJ2-1 provide the parts outside the CDR3, is SQTIHQWPATLVQPVGSPLSLECTVEGTSNPNLYWYRQAAGRGLQLLFYSVGIGQISSEVPQNLSASRPQDRQFILSSKKLLLSDSGFYLCAWIPEGRSYNEQFFGPGTRLTVL.

The rearrangement uses TRBV20-1 and TRBJ2-4; D gene unclear. There are 11 residues in the CDR3. Germline assignment: CDR1 DFQATT and CDR2 SNEGSKA (reference sequence). V gave up 3 bases and J gave up 8 bases, with 8 bases separating them. CDR3 loop: CSASIWDIQYF. CDR3 DNA sequence: TGCAGTGCTAGTATTTGGGACATTCAGTACTTC.

The chain uses TRBV2 and TRBJ2-7; 11 bases line up with TRBD2. The trim removed 8 bases at V and 6 bases at J, leaving 12 bases unmatched. The CDR3 runs 15 residues. Germline V gene data show CDR1 as SNHLY and CDR2 as FYNNEI. The CDR3 reads CASRPTSGIAGEQYF. The CDR3, as DNA: TGTGCCAGCCGACCGACTAGCGGGATAGCGGGCGAGCAGTACTTC.

This clonotype was counted between two and nine times. The chain is built from TRBV7-2 and TRBJ2-2; perhaps TRBD2 as D (5 bases). Germline assignment: CDR1 SGHTA and CDR2 FQGNSA. With 7 bases removed from V and 5 bases from J, the gap between germline ends came to 11 bases. This CDR3 is 13 amino acids long. The CDR3 reads CASNTGVTGELFF. The CDR3 DNA reads as TGTGCCAGCAACACCGGGGTTACCGGGGAGCTGTTTTTT.

There are a few counts of this clonotype. The junction does not match germline at one end; this may be a read error. The chain is built from TRBV19 and TRBJ2-1, with TRBD2 identical over 13 bases. Per germline, CDR1 LNHDA and CDR2 SQIVND (reference sequence). This CDR3 contains 16 residues. CDR3 in DNA: TGTGCCTCGACAGCGCCCCGGACTAGCGGGAGAACTCAGGTAGTCTTC. Translated, it gives CASTAPRTSGRTQVVF.

The chain combines TRBV6-2 or TRBV6-3 with TRBJ1-5, with D possibly matching TRBD1 (6 bases). The V gene lost 7 bases and the J gene lost 6 bases, with 16 bases spanning the gap. Germline CDR1 reads MNHEY; CDR2 reads SVGEGT. The CDR3 spans 14 residues. This chain's CDR3 is CASNLQGLGQPQHF. CDR3 in DNA: TGTGCCAGCAATCTGCAGGGGCTCGGTCAGCCCCAGCATTTT.

This CDR3 is CASSEAFDSGNTIYF. In nucleotides, the CDR3 is TGTGCCAGCAGTGAAGCCTTCGACTCTGGAAACACCATATATTTT. This chain connects TRBV6-1 to TRBJ1-3; D remains ambiguous. This CDR3 has 15 amino acids. The germline CDR1 and CDR2 sequences are MNHNS and SASEGT. V was clipped by 0 bases and J by 0 bases, with 6 bases between them.

This clonotype showed up just once. The chain couples TRBV20-1 to TRBJ2-5; 7 bases fit TRBD1. Looked up from germline, CDR1 is DFQATT and CDR2 is SNEGSKA (reference sequence). The CDR3 contains 12 residues. The V gene end was trimmed by 0 bases and the J gene end by 7 bases; junction bases not matched to a gene: 2. CDR3 region: CSAREGQLTQYF. CDR3 DNA sequence: TGCAGTGCTAGAGAGGGACAGTTGACCCAGTACTTC.

A remark on this clonotype: Sequence at one end of the junction differs from germline and may be a read error. The chain links TRBV27 to TRBJ1-4; the D is unclear. There are 13 residues in the CDR3. CDR1 and CDR2 from the germline V gene are MNHEY and SMNVEV (reference sequence). The CDR3 is CASSPLSNGKLFF. The DNA of the CDR3 is TGTGCCAGCAGTCCCCTATCCAATGGAAAACTGTTTTTT. Variable domain in full (rest from reference TRBV27 and TRBJ1-4): EAQVTQNPRYLITVTGKKLTVTCSQNMNHEYMSWYRQDPGLGLRQIYYSMNVEVTDKGDVPEGYKVSRKEKRNFPLILESPSPNQTSLYFCASSPLSNGKLFFGSGTQLSVL.

This clonotype was seen more than once but under ten times. This sequence joins TRBV19 and TRBJ2-5; tentatively, D is TRBD1 or TRBD2 (6 bases each). Germline CDR1 is LNHDA and CDR2 is SQIVND (reference sequence). V lost 6 bases to trimming and J lost 4 bases, with 15 bases between them. The length of the CDR3 is 14 residues. CDR3 sequence (DNA): TGTGCCAGTAGCCGTTGGGGGGCCGGAGAGACCCAGTACTTC. Translation gives CASSRWGAGETQYF.

The CDR3 here is CAWSVGGSGELFF. CDR3 coding DNA: TGTGCCTGGAGTGTAGGGGGGTCCGGGGAGCTGTTTTTT. The chain employs TRBV30 and TRBJ2-2; D could derive from TRBD1 or TRBD2 (6 bases each). The CDR3 has 13 residues. The V end lost 0 bases, the J end lost 6 bases, and 8 bases lay between the germline ends. Germline V CDR1 and CDR2: GTSNPN, SVGIG (reference sequence).

The chain is built from TRBV6-2 or TRBV6-3 and TRBJ2-3; 12 bases fit TRBD2. Germline values: CDR1 MNHEY, CDR2 SVGEGT. The CDR3 has 16 residues. V dropped 5 bases and J dropped 6; count of bases not matched to a gene: 9. The CDR3 here is CASSRTSGIVSDTQYF. Written as DNA, the CDR3 is TGTGCCAGCAGTCGGACTAGCGGGATCGTTTCCGATACGCAGTATTTT.

The sample holds a few counts of this clonotype. The V gene is TRBV28, the J gene TRBJ1-1, with 8 bases identical to TRBD1. Losses at the gene ends were 6 bases for V and 3 bases for J; bases not matched to a gene: 12. Germline CDR1 and CDR2: MDHEN and SYDVKM. The CDR3 spans 16 residues. The CDR3 sequence: CASSWGQVWWDTEAFF. CDR3 bases: TGTGCCAGCAGCTGGGGACAGGTGTGGTGGGACACTGAAGCTTTCTTT.

The V gene is TRBV7-8, the J gene TRBJ2-1, with TRBD1 identical over 7 bases. The J call may not be correct, given that the DNA end is closer to TRBJ2-7. CDR1 SGHVS and CDR2 FQNEAQ come from the germline V gene. CDR3 size: 12 residues. CDR3 DNA sequence: TGTGCCAGCAGCTCGCAGGGGGATGAGCAGTACTTC. Residues: CASSSQGDEQYF.

This clonotype turned up a few times. The chain joins TRBV7-3 to TRBJ2-2; D uncertain. The CDR3 is 12 amino acids. Germline CDR1 reads SGHTA; CDR2 reads FQGTGA. The V gene lost 6 bases and the J gene lost 8 bases, with 10 bases spanning the gap. The CDR3 is CASRLDRGELFF. DNA of the CDR3: TGTGCCAGCAGGTTGGATCGGGGGGAGCTGTTTTTT.

This clonotype has a handful of counts. The chain has TRBV20-1 and TRBJ2-2; TRBD2 matches 12 bases. The V and J ends lost 5 bases and 5 bases, in that order; junction bases with no gene match: 3. This CDR3 has 14 residues. Germline CDR1 reads DFQATT; CDR2 reads SNEGSKA (reference sequence). For the CDR3, the DNA is TGCAGTGCTCCCGGACTAGCGGGAACCGGGGAGCTGTTTTTT. Amino acid sequence: CSAPGLAGTGELFF.

V usage is TRBV11-3 and J usage is TRBJ2-7; D may match TRBD1 or TRBD2 (5 bases each). CDR3 size: 14 residues. The V gene's germline CDR1 is SGHNT and CDR2 YENEEA. Trimming took 4 bases from V and 3 from J, leaving 13 bases between them. CDR3 region: CASSYAGTGYEQYF. CDR3 bases: TGTGCCAGCAGCTACGCCGGGACGGGCTACGAGCAGTACTTC.

The chain is built from TRBV12-3 or TRBV12-4 and TRBJ2-2; a weak D match, TRBD2 (5 bases). Trimming left V 1 base short and J 0 bases short, with 12 bases between. CDR3 size: 17 residues. CDR3 DNA sequence: TGTGCCAGCAGTTTAGTTCGCGGACTTGCGAACACCGGGGAGCTGTTTTTT. It codes for CASSLVRGLANTGELFF.

V is TRBV6-1 and J is TRBJ2-7, with D perhaps matching TRBD2 (6 bases). The CDR3 is 15 amino acids. Germline CDR1 is MNHNS and CDR2 is SASEGT. The V end was cut by 5 bases, the J end by 0 bases, with 14 bases between. The chain's CDR3 is CASSRDGGNSYEQYF. In DNA form, the CDR3 reads TGTGCCAGCAGTCGAGACGGCGGGAACTCCTACGAGCAGTACTTC.

The V call is TRBV7-2, the J call TRBJ1-5; no definite D call. Germline assignment: CDR1 SGHTA and CDR2 FQGNSA. CDR3 size: 14 residues. V was shortened by 1 base and J by 6 bases, with 10 bases between the two germline ends. CDR3 coding DNA: TGTGCCAGCAGCTTAGGGCAGAGAGGTCAGCCCCAGCATTTT. Residues: CASSLGQRGQPQHF.